The 12 T cell receptor beta chains reported below all come from one sample, sequenced in a study of blood T cell repertoires in COVID-19. Profiling relied on immunoSEQ multiplex PCR, and the TCRdb table lists in-frame clones only, not all of them. Here the sample spans fewer than 250,000 clones, about 90% being singletons. Sequenced: PBMCs or T cells enriched from blood (not recorded which). These receptors all stem from a man in his fifties who had been exposed to COVID-19.

V is TRBV2 and J is TRBJ1-6, with unresolved D. This CDR3 spans 16 amino acids. The germline V gene has CDR1 SNHLY and CDR2 FYNNEI. V lost 0 bases and J lost 7, with 13 bases in between. The CDR3 DNA sequence: TGTGCCAGCAGTGAAGCGCGCGGGGTTTGGAATTCACCCCTCCACTTT. Protein product: CASSEARGVWNSPLHF.

The V call is TRBV5-6, the J call TRBJ1-3; TRBD1 agrees at 7 bases. The V and J ends lost 5 bases and 3 bases, in that order; junction bases with no gene match: 5. The CDR3 is 14 residues long. Germline CDR1 reads SGHDT; CDR2 reads YYEEEE. The CDR3 sequence is CASRLTGDGNTIYF. The CDR3 coding sequence is TGTGCCAGCAGATTAACAGGGGATGGAAACACCATATATTTT.

The rearrangement uses TRBV6-6 and TRBJ1-4; D is possibly TRBD1 (6 bases). The CDR3 loop spans 18 amino acids. The germline V gene has CDR1 MNHNY and CDR2 SVGAGI (reference sequence). The V gene lost 5 bases and the J gene lost 5 bases, with 24 bases spanning the gap. DNA of the CDR3: TGTGCCAGCAGTCGCAGGGGATTGGCTCTGAATTGGAATGAAAAACTGTTTTTT. Translated, it gives CASSRRGLALNWNEKLFF.

This chain links TRBV7-6 with TRBJ1-6, with TRBD1 matching over 7 bases. CDR1 and CDR2 (germline): SGHVS, FNYEAQ. The CDR3 is 14 residues long. V gave up 5 bases and J gave up 6 bases; unmatched junction bases: 4. Here the CDR3 reads CASSATGLNSPLHF. CDR3 bases: TGTGCCAGCAGCGCGACAGGGCTTAATTCACCCCTCCACTTT.

The V gene is TRBV7-2, the J gene TRBJ2-2; 11 positions agree with TRBD2. CDR1 is SGHTA and CDR2 is FQGNSA in the germline V gene. With 1 base clipped from V and 4 bases from J, the junction kept 8 bases outside the gene matches. CDR3 length: 18 amino acids. The CDR3 here is CASSLGVAGGPGTGELFF. The CDR3 DNA is TGTGCCAGCAGCTTAGGGGTAGCGGGGGGGCCGGGCACCGGGGAGCTGTTTTTT.

The genes are TRBV27 and TRBJ2-1; D is uncertain. Per germline, CDR1 MNHEY and CDR2 SMNVEV (reference sequence). Trimming removed 7 bases at V and 9 bases at J, with 13 bases between. The CDR3 length is 12 residues. DNA for the CDR3: TGTGCCAGCATGCGCGGAACGAGTGAGCAGTTCTTC. This codes for CASMRGTSEQFF.

The chain joins TRBV11-2 to TRBJ2-7; 9 bases agree with TRBD2. The CDR3 consists of 16 residues. Germline CDR1 and CDR2: SGHAT and FQNNGV. The ends lost 2 bases at V and 7 bases at J; junction bases unmatched: 12. The DNA of the CDR3 is TGTGCCAGCAGCTTAATCCCAGCGGGAGGTTTACGAGAGCAGTACGTC. Its translation is CASSLIPAGGLREQYV.

A note on this clone: The junction differs from germline at one of its ends, possibly a read error. The chain carries TRBV7-7 and TRBJ2-3, with D unresolved. The CDR3 is 15 amino acids. Per the germline V gene, CDR1 is SSHAT and CDR2 is FNYEAQ (reference sequence). The CDR3 nucleotides are TGTGCTAGCAGCCCCTTAGTAACTAGCACAGATACGCAGTATTTT. It is translated as CASSPLVTSTDTQYF.

The rearrangement links TRBV15 to TRBJ2-5, with no clear D. The germline CDR1 and CDR2 sequences are LNHNV and YYDKDF (reference sequence). The CDR3 contains 16 residues. The V and J ends lost 1 base and 4 bases respectively, with 16 bases between them. The CDR3 is CATSRGSALSAETQYF. DNA of the CDR3: TGTGCCACCAGCAGAGGATCTGCACTCAGCGCAGAGACCCAGTACTTC.

This chain connects TRBV28 to TRBJ1-1, with D perhaps matching TRBD1 (5 bases). V was trimmed by 5 bases and J by 4 bases, leaving 17 bases between them. The CDR3 contains 15 residues. Looked up from germline, CDR1 is MDHEN and CDR2 is SYDVKM. CDR3 in amino acids: CASSRAGGRITEAFF. CDR3 DNA sequence: TGTGCCAGCAGTAGGGCGGGGGGAAGGATCACTGAAGCTTTCTTT.

The chain couples TRBV19 to TRBJ2-1, with 14 bases matching TRBD2. This CDR3 region has 15 residues. Germline values: CDR1 LNHDA, CDR2 SQIVND (reference sequence). Germline trimming cut 5 bases from V and 6 bases from J; bases unmatched to any gene: 3. The CDR3, as DNA: TGTGCCAGTAGTCCGGGACTAGCGGGAGTCAATGAGCAGTTCTTC. Protein product: CASSPGLAGVNEQFF.

This chain links TRBV19 with TRBJ1-6; possible D gene TRBD1, 6 bases. Trimming cost V 8 bases and J 2 bases, with 13 bases left between them. Germline V gene lookup returns CDR1 LNHDA and CDR2 SQIVND (reference sequence). The CDR3 has 15 residues. In DNA form, the CDR3 reads TGTGCCAGTCTACCGGGACACGCCTATAATTCACCCCTCCACTTT. Translation: CASLPGHAYNSPLHF. The full variable domain, completed using reference TRBV19 and TRBJ1-6, is DGGITQSPKYLFRKEGQNVTLSCEQNLNHDAMYWYRQDPGQGLRLIYYSQIVNDFQKGDIAEGYSVSREKKESFPLTVTSAQKNPTAFYLCASLPGHAYNSPLHFGNGTRLTVT.